These 32 T cell receptor beta chains came from one sample sequenced in a study of PD-L1 blockade in urothelial cancer. Clones were read by immunoSEQ multiplex PCR, and TCRdb kept only the in-frame ones, dropping some. The repertoire includes approximately 71,000 clones, 85% to 90% of them detected once, and roughly 3.4% sits in the top ten. Source: PBMCs, taken around atezolizumab (anti-PD-L1) treatment. Source of these receptors: a man between 60 and 75 years old with urothelial cancer.

The chain couples TRBV10-1 to TRBJ2-7, with TRBD2 matching 11 bases. V shed 3 bases, J shed 3 bases, and the junction held 10 bases outside the gene matches. The length of the CDR3 is 17 residues. Germline V gene lookup returns CDR1 WNHNN and CDR2 SYGVQD (reference sequence). CDR3 sequence (DNA): TGCGCCAGCAGTGACCTCACCCTAGCGGGGGGAAACTACGAGCAGTACTTC. Translation gives CASSDLTLAGGNYEQYF.

V and J are TRBV2 and TRBJ1-4; 7 bases are a match to TRBD1. CDR3 length: 16 residues. Germline loops: CDR1 SNHLY, CDR2 FYNNEI. V was clipped by 2 bases and J by 4 bases; unmatched bases: 7. Written as DNA, the CDR3 is TGTGCCAGCAGTGAATCGGCAGGGGGACTTAATGAAAAACTGTTTTTT. This sequence encodes CASSESAGGLNEKLFF. Full variable domain (rest looked up from reference TRBV2 and TRBJ1-4): EPEVTQTPSHQVTQMGQEVILRCVPISNHLYFYWYRQILGQKVEFLVSFYNNEISEKSEIFDDQFSVERPDGSNFTLKIRSTKLEDSAMYFCASSESAGGLNEKLFFGSGTQLSVL.

This clone was observed a single time. The chain's CDR3 is CASSLFGAEGDTQYF. The CDR3 DNA reads as TGCGCCAGCAGCCTTTTCGGGGCGGAGGGAGATACGCAGTATTTT. This chain joins TRBV5-1 and TRBJ2-3, with D perhaps TRBD2 (6 bases). The ends were cut back, 4 bases at V and 5 bases at J, with 17 bases in the middle. This CDR3 region has 15 residues. Germline loops: CDR1 SGHRS, CDR2 YFSETQ.

This clone is a singleton in its sample. The CDR3 spells CASSPTGTGRHEQYF. The DNA of the CDR3 is TGTGCCAGCAGTCCAACCGGGACAGGGCGCCACGAGCAGTACTTC. The chain recombines TRBV11-2 with TRBJ2-7; 9 nucleotides match TRBD1. Germline CDR1 SGHAT, CDR2 FQNNGV. This CDR3 is built from 15 residues. Trimming cost V 6 bases and J 5 bases; bases outside gene matches: 11.

The chain links TRBV10-2 to TRBJ1-1, with a weak D call TRBD1 (6 bases). This CDR3 comprises 17 residues. Germline values: CDR1 WSHSY, CDR2 SAAADI. V was trimmed by 5 bases and J by 4 bases, leaving 23 bases between them. This CDR3 is CASSLLRGNLRGTEAFF. The CDR3 DNA is TGCGCCAGCAGTCTACTCAGGGGAAACCTAAGGGGCACTGAAGCTTTCTTT.

V and J are TRBV6-5 and TRBJ2-7; TRBD1 agrees at 7 bases. Germline trimming cut 4 bases from V and 3 bases from J; bases unmatched to any gene: 6. The CDR3 has 14 amino acids. The germline gives CDR1 MNHEY, CDR2 SVGAGI. The CDR3 coding sequence is TGTGCCAGCAGTTCCCCGGGACAGCTCTACGAGCAGTACTTC. Its protein is CASSSPGQLYEQYF.

The chain links TRBV7-9 to TRBJ2-1, with 11 nucleotides matching TRBD2. The ends lost 5 bases at V and 7 bases at J; junction bases unmatched: 4. Germline values: CDR1 SEHNR, CDR2 FQNEAQ (reference sequence). This CDR3 contains 14 residues. CDR3 coding DNA: TGTGCCAGCAGCCCGGGACTAGCGGCAAATGAGCAGTTCTTC. It is translated as CASSPGLAANEQFF.

The chain combines TRBV6-4 with TRBJ2-1; D might be TRBD2 (6 bases). Germline CDR1 MRHNA, CDR2 SNTAGT. Trimming took 0 bases from V and 4 from J, leaving 13 bases between them. The CDR3 runs 16 residues. As DNA, the CDR3 is TGTGCCAGCAGTGACTCTGGCGGGGCGATGTACAATGAGCAGTTCTTC. Amino acids: CASSDSGGAMYNEQFF.

The rearrangement links TRBV5-1 to TRBJ2-5; no firm D call. Germline CDR1 SGHRS, CDR2 YFSETQ. The CDR3 contains 13 residues. V lost 3 bases and J lost 5, with 11 bases in between. The CDR3 nucleotides read TGCGCCAGCAGCTCGTACCCTGCGGAGACCCAGTACTTC. Encoded protein: CASSSYPAETQYF.

The CDR3 nucleotides read TGTGCCAGCAGCCAAATGGACAGGGAAGCTTTCTTT. Amino acid sequence: CASSQMDREAFF. This chain connects TRBV4-2 to TRBJ1-1, with 7 bases lining up with TRBD1. Trimming removed 2 bases from V and 8 bases from J; junction bases left unmatched: 2. The CDR3 has 12 amino acids. Germline V lookup: CDR1 LGHNA, CDR2 YNFKEQ.

The rearrangement links TRBV5-1 to TRBJ2-1; tentative D call: TRBD2 (6 bases). V was shortened by 5 bases and J by 5 bases, with 17 bases between the two germline ends. CDR1 and CDR2 from the germline V gene are SGHRS and YFSETQ. The length of the CDR3 is 15 residues. CDR3 protein: CASRDSPTSNNEQFF. CDR3 DNA: TGCGCCAGCAGGGACTCCCCGACTAGTAACAATGAGCAGTTCTTC.

This clone was recorded a few times. This chain joins TRBV29-1 and TRBJ2-5; D is uncertain. This CDR3 has 12 residues. V was clipped by 7 bases and J by 5 bases, with 14 bases between them. Germline V gene sequence: CDR1 SQVTM, CDR2 ANQGSEA. In nucleotides, the CDR3 is TGCAGCGCAGAGAGATCGAGGGAGACCCAGTACTTC. It translates to CSAERSRETQYF.

V is TRBV7-9 and J is TRBJ1-1; D perhaps matches TRBD1 (5 bases). This CDR3 contains 13 residues. The V end was cut by 8 bases, the J end by 6 bases, with 16 bases between. Germline values: CDR1 SEHNR, CDR2 FQNEAQ (reference sequence). The CDR3 is CASDKSVTAEAFF. CDR3 nucleotides: TGTGCCAGCGATAAATCGGTGACAGCTGAAGCTTTCTTT.

This clone came up a few times. The chain carries TRBV2 and TRBJ2-7; TRBD1 aligns across 7 bases. The germline CDR1 and CDR2 sequences are SNHLY and FYNNEI. The V segment lost 10 bases and the J segment 1 base; nucleotides outside the gene matches: 10. This CDR3 spans 14 amino acids. CDR3 sequence (DNA): TGTGCCACCAAAGGGACAGTAAGTTCCTACGAGCAGTACTTC. Its translation is CATKGTVSSYEQYF.

This clone showed up just once. This CDR3 is CASSSTGKTYEQYF. CDR3 nucleotides: TGTGCCAGCAGCTCTACCGGGAAAACCTACGAGCAGTACTTC. This chain links TRBV11-2 with TRBJ2-7, with D possibly matching TRBD2 (5 bases). Germline loops: CDR1 SGHAT, CDR2 FQNNGV. The CDR3 consists of 14 residues. V was pared by 4 bases and J by 2 bases, with 12 bases between.

V is TRBV9 and J is TRBJ1-2; 7 bases are shared with TRBD1. Germline CDR1 and CDR2: SGDLS and YYNGEE. V shed 0 bases, J shed 2 bases, and the junction held 4 bases outside the gene matches. The CDR3 sequence is 15 residues long. CDR3: CASSVATGQNYGYTF. CDR3 in DNA: TGTGCCAGCAGCGTAGCTACGGGACAGAACTATGGCTACACCTTC.

The J gene is TRBJ1-6, the V gene TRBV6-1; 9 bases map to TRBD1. This CDR3 spans 13 amino acids. V was clipped by 8 bases and J by 4 bases; unmatched bases: 0. In germline, CDR1 is MNHNS, CDR2 SASEGT. In DNA form, the CDR3 reads TGTGCCAGCGGACAGGGGTATAATTCACCCCTCCACTTT. This gives the protein CASGQGYNSPLHF.

The chain is built from TRBV6-5 and TRBJ2-7, with 8 bases aligning to TRBD2. Germline CDR1 reads MNHEY; CDR2 reads SVGAGI. The trim removed 5 bases at V and 3 bases at J, leaving 6 bases unmatched. This CDR3 contains 14 residues. The DNA of the CDR3 is TGTGCCAGCAGTAGGGGCGGGGGGAACTACGAGCAGTACTTC. Amino acid sequence: CASSRGGGNYEQYF.

The V gene is TRBV11-2, the J gene TRBJ1-4; D is uncertain. The V and J ends lost 3 bases and 4 bases respectively, with 3 bases between them. Germline loops: CDR1 SGHAT, CDR2 FQNNGV. The CDR3 is 12 amino acids. CDR3 coding DNA: TGTGCCAGCAGCTTCGGTAATGAAAAACTGTTTTTT. It codes for CASSFGNEKLFF.

Concerning this clone itself: The junction departs from germline at one end; a sequencing error may be responsible. The V gene is TRBV13, the J gene TRBJ2-7; 7 nucleotides line up with TRBD1. The CDR3 covers 16 residues. Germline CDR1 and CDR2: PRHDT and FYEKMQ (reference sequence). CDR3 protein: CASSLARQGTRRNQVF. The CDR3 DNA follows: TGTGCCAGCAGCTTAGCTAGACAGGGCACCCGTCGAAACCAGGTTTTC.

This sequence joins TRBV4-3 and TRBJ2-3; TRBD2 agrees at 9 bases. V shed 2 bases, J shed 2 bases, and the junction held 5 bases outside the gene matches. CDR3 length: 16 amino acids. CDR1 is LGHNA, CDR2 YSLEER, per germline. CDR3: CASSQLTSGNTDTQYF. CDR3 nucleotides: TGCGCCAGCAGCCAACTGACTAGCGGTAACACAGATACGCAGTATTTT.

The gene calls are TRBV6-1 and TRBJ1-6, with a weak D call TRBD1 (6 bases). Germline CDR1 reads MNHNS; CDR2 reads SASEGT. The CDR3 loop spans 15 amino acids. The V gene lost 4 bases and the J gene lost 9 bases, with 16 bases spanning the gap. Here the CDR3 reads CASSVAEGVGSPLHF. DNA of the CDR3: TGTGCCAGCAGTGTAGCCGAGGGGGTAGGTTCACCCCTCCACTTT.

This rearrangement joins TRBV7-8 to TRBJ1-1; a weak D match, TRBD1 (6 bases). V was clipped by 1 base and J by 7 bases, with 13 bases between them. The CDR3 length is 14 residues. CDR1 and CDR2 (germline): SGHVS, FQNEAQ. The CDR3 sequence: CASSLGGSRGEAFF. CDR3 coding DNA: TGTGCCAGCAGCTTAGGAGGAAGCAGGGGTGAAGCTTTCTTT.

The J gene is TRBJ2-7, the V gene TRBV7-3; 7 bases are a match to TRBD1. Germline CDR1 SGHTA, CDR2 FQGTGA. V dropped 3 bases and J dropped 3; count of bases not matched to a gene: 2. This CDR3 is 13 amino acids long. DNA for the CDR3: TGTGCCAGCAGCTTGACAGGGTACTACGAGCAGTACTTC. Translation: CASSLTGYYEQYF.

In DNA, the CDR3 is TGTGCCAGCAGTTCATGGGGGGTTCGTGATGAAAAACTGTTTTTT. Its translation: CASSSWGVRDEKLFF. The rearrangement joins TRBV6-5 to TRBJ1-4; D is possibly TRBD1 (5 bases). V lost 4 bases, J lost 6 bases, and 15 bases lay in between. This CDR3 has 15 amino acids. In germline, CDR1 is MNHEY, CDR2 SVGAGI.

The chain employs TRBV5-1 and TRBJ1-3; D might be TRBD1 (5 bases). The CDR3 sequence is 16 residues long. CDR1 and CDR2 (germline): SGHRS, YFSETQ. The germline V and J ends were trimmed by 4 bases and 2 bases, with 16 bases remaining between them. For the CDR3, the DNA is TGCGCCAGCAGCCCGGGGGACGTTTTAGCTGGAAACACCATATATTTT. As protein: CASSPGDVLAGNTIYF.

This clone was seen just once. DNA for the CDR3: TGTGCCAGCAGCGTAGGGGCCGGATATAGCAATCAGCCCCAGCATTTT. This encodes CASSVGAGYSNQPQHF. The chain joins TRBV9 to TRBJ1-5; no reliable D call. CDR1 is SGDLS and CDR2 is YYNGEE in the germline V gene. There are 16 residues in the CDR3. V was pared by 0 bases and J by 0 bases, with 10 bases between. The full variable domain, with the rest looked up from reference TRBV9 and TRBJ1-5, is DSGVTQTPKHLITATGQRVTLRCSPRSGDLSVYWYQQSLDQGLQFLIQYYNGEERAKGNILERFSAQQFPDLHSELNLSSLELGDSALYFCASSVGAGYSNQPQHFGDGTRLSIL.

The chain uses TRBV6-1 and TRBJ1-5, with 7 bases identical to TRBD1. V was pared by 10 bases and J by 6 bases, with 15 bases of the junction left unmatched. CDR1 is MNHNS and CDR2 is SASEGT in the germline V gene. The CDR3 length is 15 residues. The CDR3 spells CATRTGAQGSQPQHF. CDR3 DNA sequence: TGTGCCACCAGAACCGGGGCACAGGGGAGTCAGCCCCAGCATTTT.

In this sample, this clone turned up a few times. CDR3 sequence reads: CASSLGNSGNTIYF. As DNA, the CDR3 is TGCGCCAGCAGCCTCGGGAACTCTGGAAACACCATATATTTT. The J gene is TRBJ1-3, the V gene TRBV4-1; D is ambiguous. Trimming removed 4 bases at V and 0 bases at J, with 7 bases between. The germline V gene has CDR1 MGHRA and CDR2 YSYEKL. This CDR3 contains 14 residues.

The V gene is TRBV9, the J gene TRBJ2-1; 7 bases agree with TRBD1. The germline CDR1 and CDR2 sequences are SGDLS and YYNGEE. The CDR3 totals 16 residues. The V segment lost 3 bases and the J segment 9 bases; nucleotides outside the gene matches: 15. The CDR3: CASSAEYRGGSSEQFF. As DNA, the CDR3 is TGTGCCAGCAGCGCGGAATACAGGGGCGGTAGTAGTGAGCAGTTCTTC.

The genes are TRBV5-4 and TRBJ2-7; 11 bases match TRBD1. Trimming at V came to 0 bases and at J to 7 bases, leaving 6 bases not matched to a gene. The CDR3 runs 15 residues. The germline V gene encodes CDR1 SGHNT and CDR2 YYREEE (reference sequence). DNA of the CDR3: TGTGCCAGCAGCTTGGGTGGACAGGGGGCGGCGGAGCAGTACTTC. Protein: CASSLGGQGAAEQYF. The full variable domain, its missing parts supplied by reference TRBV5-4 and TRBJ2-7, is ETGVTQSPTHLIKTRGQQVTLRCSSQSGHNTVSWYQQALGQGPQFIFQYYREEENGRGNFPPRFSGLQFPNYSSELNVNALELDDSALYLCASSLGGQGAAEQYFGPGTRLTVT.

CDR3 coding DNA: TGTGCCAGCAGCGTCAGTAGCGGGAGTGGCTACGAGCAGTACTTC. Its protein product is CASSVSSGSGYEQYF. J is TRBJ2-7 and V is TRBV9, with 9 bases fitting TRBD2. J was trimmed by 3 bases and V by 2 bases; bases with no gene match: 6. Germline values: CDR1 SGDLS, CDR2 YYNGEE. The CDR3 spans 15 residues.